These 8 T cell receptor beta chains were all obtained from the same sample, sequenced in a study of blood T cell repertoires in COVID-19. Assay: immunoSEQ multiplex PCR; the TCRdb copy retains only in-frame clones and omits some. The sample includes about 150,000 clones, approximately 81% of them seen just once. The sample was PBMCs or T cells enriched from blood (not recorded which). Receptors were obtained from a woman aged 50 to 60 who had recovered from COVID-19.

This clone occurred once. The chain joins TRBV29-1 to TRBJ1-1, with D possibly being TRBD1 (5 bases). This CDR3 is built from 15 residues. V was clipped by 4 bases and J by 0 bases, with 15 bases between them. CDR1 and CDR2 (germline): SQVTM, ANQGSEA. The CDR3 loop reads CSVAPPTVMNTEAFF. The DNA of the CDR3 is TGCAGCGTTGCCCCCCCGACAGTCATGAACACTGAAGCTTTCTTT.

The V gene is TRBV24-1, the J gene TRBJ2-7; TRBD1 aligns across 8 bases. Trimming removed 4 bases from V and 5 bases from J; junction bases left unmatched: 12. This CDR3 has 16 residues. Germline CDR1 KGHDR, CDR2 SFDVKD. The CDR3 DNA follows: TGTGCCACCAGTGAACCTTCGGGGACAGGAGGGAACGAGCAGTACTTC. Its protein product is CATSEPSGTGGNEQYF.

V usage is TRBV19 and J usage is TRBJ1-5; D call uncertain. Germline CDR1 is LNHDA and CDR2 is SQIVND (reference sequence). The CDR3 totals 15 residues. V lost 6 bases and J 3 bases, leaving 15 bases between the germline ends. CDR3 protein: CASSDLYINNQPQHF. The CDR3 nucleotides read TGTGCCAGTAGCGACTTATACATCAACAATCAGCCCCAGCATTTT. Complete variable domain (other parts from reference TRBV19 and TRBJ1-5): DGGITQSPKYLFRKEGQNVTLSCEQNLNHDAMYWYRQDPGQGLRLIYYSQIVNDFQKGDIAEGYSVSREKKESFPLTVTSAQKNPTAFYLCASSDLYINNQPQHFGDGTRLSIL.

In DNA form, the CDR3 reads TGTGCCAGCAGCGTATCCCTAGGAACCACAGATACGCAGTATTTT. Translating it yields CASSVSLGTTDTQYF. The V and J genes are TRBV9 and TRBJ2-3; no definite D call. Germline V gene data show CDR1 as SGDLS and CDR2 as YYNGEE. The CDR3 is 15 amino acids. Trimming took off 1 base at V and 2 bases at J, with 11 bases between the two ends.

The gene calls are TRBV12-5 and TRBJ1-2; 10 nucleotides agree with TRBD1. This CDR3 spans 15 amino acids. Germline V gives CDR1 LGHNT, CDR2 FRNRAP. Trimming took 4 bases from V and 4 from J; bases not matched to a gene: 6. The CDR3 DNA sequence: TGTGCTAGTGGTTATCGGACAGGGGGACTCTATGGCTACACCTTC. Translation gives CASGYRTGGLYGYTF.

V gene TRBV7-2 combines with J gene TRBJ1-2; D not certain. Germline lookup yields CDR1 SGHTA and CDR2 FQGNSA. There are 14 residues in the CDR3. The ends were cut back, 4 bases at V and 6 bases at J, with 15 bases in the middle. The CDR3 here is CASSSYEASNGYTF. The CDR3 region has the DNA TGTGCCAGCAGCTCCTACGAAGCCTCGAATGGCTACACCTTC. Combining the CDR3 with reference TRBV7-2 and TRBJ1-2 gives the whole variable domain GAGVSQSPSNKVTEKGKDVELRCDPISGHTALYWYRQSLGQGLEFLIYFQGNSAPDKSGLPSDRFSAERTGGSVSTLTIQRTQQEDSAVYLCASSSYEASNGYTFGSGTRLTVV.

CDR3 protein: CASSETGWYEQFF. DNA of the CDR3: TGTGCCAGCAGTGAAACGGGGTGGTATGAGCAGTTCTTC. V and J are TRBV6-1 and TRBJ2-1; D might be TRBD2 (5 bases). CDR3 size: 13 residues. Per the germline V gene, CDR1 is MNHNS and CDR2 is SASEGT. V lost 2 bases to trimming and J lost 8 bases, with 10 bases between them.

The CDR3 loop is CASRSRLGGEQYF. CDR3 coding DNA: TGTGCCAGCAGGTCGAGACTCGGTGGGGAGCAGTACTTC. The chain is built from TRBV28 and TRBJ2-7, with D uncertain. This CDR3 has 13 amino acids. The germline gives CDR1 MDHEN, CDR2 SYDVKM. V was cut by 6 bases and J by 7 bases, with 16 bases left in between.